This record covers a single T cell receptor (beta chain). The record originates from a study of blood T cell repertoires in COVID-19. Profiled with immunoSEQ multiplex PCR; TCRdb holds only in-frame clones, not every one. The top ten clones hold about 1% of a sample with hundreds of thousands of clones, 70% to 90% of them seen once. This CDR3 region has 15 residues. After removal of 2 bases from V and 4 bases from J, the junction contained 3 bases not matched to a gene. Germline V lookup: CDR1 SGDLS, CDR2 YYNGEE. The J gene is TRBJ2-1, the V gene TRBV9; 10 bases map to TRBD2. This clonotype was obtained from a woman in her twenties or thirties who had recovered from COVID-19. Specimen: PBMCs or T cells enriched from blood (not recorded which). As DNA, the CDR3 is TGTGCCAGCAGCGTGGGAGCGGGGGGGTACAATGAGCAGTTCTTC. Its protein is CASSVGAGGYNEQFF.